The rows below give T cell receptor beta chains drawn from one sample of a study of CD8 T cells in Susac syndrome. MiXCR, applied by TCRdb to the immunoSEQ multiplex PCR reads, yields one record per CDR3 protein. Altogether approximately 190,000 distinct CDR3 sequences are present, about 95% being singletons, with the ten largest covering about 0.096%. The material sequenced was CD4+ T cells from PBMCs. These receptors all stem from a human donor with multiple sclerosis. Each CDR3 is given with its conserved first and last residue. The D gene is left open where the match is weak. The size of a clone is reported for some rows only, either as once, few or many, or as a class for expanded clones.

D gene | clone size | J gene | V gene | CDR3 DNA | CDR3 protein
. | . | TRBJ2-7 | TRBV29-1 | TGCAGCGTTGAAGAGGGCTACGAGCAGTACTTC | CSVEEGYEQYF
TRBD1 | . | TRBJ2-7 | TRBV20-1 | TGCAGTGCTAGAATATGGACAGGGGACGAGCAGTACTTC | CSARIWTGDEQYF
. | once | TRBJ1-3 | TRBV29-1 | TGCAGCGTTGGACGGGATTCGGGAAACACCATATATTTT | CSVGRDSGNTIYF
TRBD1 | . | TRBJ2-1 | TRBV2 | TGTGCCACCGGGGAAAGGGGGCAGTCGAGTGAGCAGTTCTTC | CATGERGQSSEQFF
. | . | TRBJ2-1 | TRBV4-2 | TGTGCCAGCAGCCAAGGGTCTTGGGGTGAGCAGTTCTTC | CASSQGSWGEQFF
TRBD2 | . | TRBJ2-5 | TRBV20-1 | TGCAGTGCCCAAGGGACTAGCGGCAAAGAGACCCAGTACTTC | CSAQGTSGKETQYF
. | . | TRBJ1-2 | TRBV29-1 | TGCAGCGTTGGGGAGCTCTATGGCTACACCTTC | CSVGELYGYTF
. | once | TRBJ2-3 | TRBV11-2 | TGTGCCAGCAGCTTAGGTGTGTCGGGAGTAGATACGCAGTATTTT | CASSLGVSGVDTQYF
TRBD1 | . | TRBJ2-1 | TRBV29-1 | TGCAGCGTCCACCCCCGGGACAGCTACAATGAGCAGTTCTTC | CSVHPRDSYNEQFF
. | . | TRBJ1-6 | TRBV30 | TGTGCCTGGAGGACCGAGGGTTTACGCAATTCACCCCTCCACTTT | CAWRTEGLRNSPLHF
. | . | TRBJ1-1 | TRBV20-1 | TGCAGTGCTAGGGCTGTCTTGGGGGCTGAAGCTTTCTTT | CSARAVLGAEAFF
. | . | TRBJ2-7 | TRBV4-1 | TGCGCCAGCAGCCAAGATGCTCCGGGACAACGAGCAGTTCACTTC | CASSQDAPGQRAVHF
. | . | TRBJ1-5 | TRBV5-1 | TGCGCCAGCAGCCCTGGAGGGTACGGACAGCCCCAGCATTTT | CASSPGGYGQPQHF
TRBD2 | . | TRBJ2-1 | TRBV20-1 | TGCAGTGCTAGCGGGACTAGCGGGAGTTATGAGCAGTTCTTC | CSASGTSGSYEQFF
TRBD2 | . | TRBJ2-5 | TRBV3-1 | TGTGCCAGCAGTCAGCGGGGAGCCCAGGGAGCCCAGTACTTC | CASSQRGAQGAQYF
TRBD1 | once | TRBJ1-2 | TRBV6-2/TRBV6-3 | TGTGCCAGCAGTTACTCCCGGACAGGGGGCGAGCGGGATGGCTACACCTTC | CASSYSRTGGERDGYTF
. | . | TRBJ2-5 | TRBV4-1 | TGCGCCAGCAGCCAAGAAGGGGCCCAAGAGACCCAGTACTTC | CASSQEGAQETQYF
TRBD1 | . | TRBJ2-7 | TRBV3-1 | TGTGCCAGCAGCCAAGAAAGGGGATGGACAGGGGGGTACTACGAGCAGTACTTC | CASSQERGWTGGYYEQYF
. | . | TRBJ2-1 | TRBV2 | TGTGCCAGCAGTTTCGGACTGGGCGATGAGCAGTTCTTC | CASSFGLGDEQFF
. | . | TRBJ2-3 | TRBV29-1 | TGCAGCGTAGACTACAGGGCCGGGCGCACAGATACGCAGTATTTT | CSVDYRAGRTDTQYF
TRBD2 | few | TRBJ2-5 | TRBV2 | TGTGCCAGCAGTGGGACTAGCGGGGGCCAAGAGACCCAGTACTTC | CASSGTSGGQETQYF
. | . | TRBJ2-5 | TRBV7-9 | TGTGCCAGCAGCCCCCAGGGGCAAGAGACCCAGTACTTC | CASSPQGQETQYF
TRBD2 | once | TRBJ2-7 | TRBV24-1 | TGTGCCACCAGTGATCGGACTAGCGGGGGTAACGAGCAGTACTTC | CATSDRTSGGNEQYF
. | . | TRBJ2-5 | TRBV19 | TGTGCCAGTAGTTATCAGGGTCAGGAGACCCAGTACTTC | CASSYQGQETQYF
TRBD1 | . | TRBJ1-3 | TRBV29-1 | TGCAGCGTTGTTACAGGGGGAGGTGGAAACACCATATATTTT | CSVVTGGGGNTIYF
. | . | TRBJ2-1 | TRBV12-5 | TGTGCTAGTGGTTTCGGCAGGGCAGCTGAGCAGTTCTTC | CASGFGRAAEQFF
TRBD1 | . | TRBJ1-4 | TRBV2 | TGTGCCAGCAGTCGGGACAGGGGGCGGGAAAAACTGTTTTTT | CASSRDRGREKLFF
. | . | TRBJ1-2 | TRBV5-4 | TGTGCCAGCAGCTTGACCGGGACATACGGCTACACCTTC | CASSLTGTYGYTF
TRBD1 | . | TRBJ1-1 | TRBV10-3 | TGTGCCATCAGTGAGTCTTCGACAGGGCGGACTGAAGCTTTCTTT | CAISESSTGRTEAFF
. | once | TRBJ1-1 | TRBV10-3 | TGTGCCATCAGTGAGTCGAGGGACACTGAAGCTTTCTTT | CAISESRDTEAFF
TRBD1 | . | TRBJ1-2 | TRBV2 | TGTGCCAGCAGTGGGGACAGGGGGCGCGGGTATGGCTACACCTTC | CASSGDRGRGYGYTF
. | . | TRBJ2-1 | TRBV6-6 | TGTGCCCTGGGACGTGGTGAGCAGTTCTTC | CALGRGEQFF
. | . | TRBJ1-2 | TRBV6-6 | TGTGCCAGCTTCGCAGGAATCTATGGCTACACCTTC | CASFAGIYGYTF
TRBD1 | . | TRBJ2-5 | TRBV5-4 | TGTGCCAGCAGGTCCGCCGGGACAGCGAAAGAGACCCAGTACTTC | CASRSAGTAKETQYF
. | . | TRBJ2-7 | TRBV5-1 | TGCGCCAGCAGCATGTCTACGGACGAGCAGTACTTC | CASSMSTDEQYF